Below, 20 T cell receptor beta chains from the same sample are listed, as sequenced in a study of cytomegalovirus exposure and HLA in healthy donors. Primers for the PCR totalled 60 Vbeta and 13 Jbeta. Assay used: immunoSEQ multiplex PCR; TCRdb lists only in-frame clones, some missing. Of about 91,000 clones in the sample, around 80% were seen once. Sequenced sample: PBMCs. These receptors were taken from a male donor in good health and CMV-seropositive.

The sample holds one count of this clone. The rearrangement uses TRBV5-1 and TRBJ1-5; TRBD1 agrees at 8 bases. CDR1 SGHRS and CDR2 YFSETQ come from the germline V gene. Trimming at V came to 4 bases and at J to 7 bases, leaving 10 bases not matched to a gene. This CDR3 has 15 amino acids. The CDR3 protein is CASSPGLDRVQPQHF. The CDR3 coding sequence is TGCGCCAGCAGCCCTGGTTTGGACAGGGTGCAGCCCCAGCATTTT.

This clone has a single count. In DNA, the CDR3 is TGTGCCAGCAGTTACGGACGGGAGAATGAGCAGTTCTTC. It specifies CASSYGRENEQFF. The gene calls are TRBV6-5 and TRBJ2-1; D is possibly TRBD2 (6 bases). V lost 2 bases to trimming and J lost 7 bases, with 9 bases between them. The CDR3 totals 13 residues. Germline CDR1 is MNHEY and CDR2 is SVGAGI.

This clone has only one observation. Other DNA sequences from this sample encode an identical CDR3 as well. The rearrangement uses TRBV27 and TRBJ1-5; D might be TRBD1 (6 bases). CDR3 length: 14 residues. Per germline, CDR1 MNHEY and CDR2 SMNVEV (reference sequence). Trimming took off 6 bases at V and 4 bases at J, with 13 bases between the two ends. CDR3 loop: CASSLGGRNQPQHF. The CDR3 nucleotides read TGTGCCAGCAGCTTGGGGGGGCGGAATCAGCCCCAGCATTTT.

The V call is TRBV5-1, the J call TRBJ2-7, with 7 bases fitting TRBD1. CDR3 size: 18 residues. Germline CDR1 is SGHRS and CDR2 is YFSETQ. J was trimmed by 4 bases and V by 0 bases; bases with no gene match: 16. CDR3 loop: CASSLADRTGALSYEQYF. The CDR3 DNA reads as TGCGCCAGCAGCTTGGCCGATCGTACAGGGGCTCTCTCGTACGAGCAGTACTTC.

Concerning this clone itself: One end of the junction is discordant with germline, which a read error may explain. Distinct nucleotide sequences in the sample also encode this CDR3. The genes are TRBV30 and TRBJ2-3; TRBD1 matches at 8 bases. This CDR3 spans 14 amino acids. CDR1 is GTSNPN, CDR2 SVGIG, per germline (reference sequence). The CDR3: CACPGTGIGNTQYF. The DNA of the CDR3 is TGTGCCTGCCCAGGGACAGGCATAGGGAATACGCAGTACTTT.

CDR3 sequence (DNA): TGTGCCAGCTCACCGCCAGGGCGAGCACCCTACGAGCAGTACTTC. Translating gives CASSPPGRAPYEQYF. The chain uses TRBV18 and TRBJ2-7; possible D gene TRBD1, 5 bases. V was clipped by 3 bases and J by 2 bases, with 14 bases between them. The CDR3 is made up of 15 amino acids. The germline gives CDR1 KGHSH, CDR2 LQKENI.

The rearrangement uses TRBV7-9 and TRBJ2-1; TRBD2 aligns across 12 bases. With 6 bases clipped from V and 0 bases from J, the junction kept 9 bases outside the gene matches. Germline CDR1 reads SEHNR; CDR2 reads FQNEAQ (reference sequence). The CDR3 is 18 amino acids. The CDR3 nucleotides are TGTGCCAGCAGACATCCGGGACTAGCGGGTTCCTCCTACAATGAGCAGTTCTTC. This translates into CASRHPGLAGSSYNEQFF.

The chain employs TRBV11-2 and TRBJ2-3, with D perhaps matching TRBD2 (6 bases). Trimming removed 1 base at V and 0 bases at J, with 14 bases between. There are 17 residues in the CDR3. Germline CDR1 and CDR2: SGHAT and FQNNGV. The CDR3 protein is CASSLGGLGTSTDTQYF. CDR3 DNA sequence: TGTGCCAGCAGCTTAGGGGGACTGGGGACTAGCACAGATACGCAGTATTTT. The full variable domain, its missing parts supplied by reference TRBV11-2 and TRBJ2-3, is EAGVAQSPRYKIIEKRQSVAFWCNPISGHATLYWYQQILGQGPKLLIQFQNNGVVDDSQLPKDRFSAERLKGVDSTLKIQPAKLEDSAVYLCASSLGGLGTSTDTQYFGPGTRLTVL.

This sequence joins TRBV5-6 and TRBJ1-1; unclear D gene. V was clipped by 4 bases and J by 1 base, with 5 bases between them. Germline values: CDR1 SGHDT, CDR2 YYEEEE. There are 12 residues in the CDR3. The CDR3 DNA is TGTGCCAGCAGCCAGGAGAACACTGAAGCTTTCTTT. It yields the protein CASSQENTEAFF.

The chain has TRBV6-5 and TRBJ2-1, with D perhaps TRBD2 (6 bases). CDR1 is MNHEY, CDR2 SVGAGI, per germline. CDR3 length: 13 amino acids. Deletions cut 2 bases from V and 10 bases from J, with 12 bases between. Written as DNA, the CDR3 is TGTGCCAGCAGTTACGCGGGAACGTACGAGCAGTTCTTC. Translating it yields CASSYAGTYEQFF.

V gene TRBV5-6 combines with J gene TRBJ2-1; D is undetermined. The CDR3 contains 13 residues. CDR1 SGHDT and CDR2 YYEEEE come from the germline V gene. V was shortened by 4 bases and J by 8 bases, with 13 bases between the two germline ends. In nucleotides, the CDR3 is TGTGCCAGCAGCCTGAGCGCTTCCGATGAGCAGTTCTTC. It translates to CASSLSASDEQFF.

About this clone: A junction boundary mismatches the germline segment, possibly from a read error. The chain employs TRBV6-6 and TRBJ2-7, with 12 bases matching TRBD1. This CDR3 region has 15 residues. Germline V gene data show CDR1 as MNHNY and CDR2 as SVGAGI (reference sequence). CDR3 nucleotide sequence: TGTGCCAGCAGTCCGGGACAGGGGGCGTCCCCGTTGTTGGAGTTC. Its translation is CASSPGQGASPLLEF.

This clone has more than one count but fewer than ten. V usage is TRBV6-5 and J usage is TRBJ2-1; no reliable D call. V shed 8 bases and J shed 10 bases, with 9 bases lying between them. Germline values: CDR1 MNHEY, CDR2 SVGAGI. The CDR3 has 10 amino acids. The CDR3: CASRGIEQFF. The CDR3 bases are TGTGCCAGCCGAGGAATCGAGCAGTTCTTC.

V and J are TRBV18 and TRBJ2-3; 7 bases fit TRBD2. The CDR3 covers 16 residues. Trimming cost V 6 bases and J 0 bases; bases outside gene matches: 9. Germline V gene sequence: CDR1 KGHSH, CDR2 LQKENI. In nucleotides, the CDR3 is TGTGCCAGCTCCCCAATAGCGGGTCCTAGCACAGATACGCAGTATTTT. Translating it yields CASSPIAGPSTDTQYF.

This chain uses TRBV6-1 with TRBJ2-3, with 7 bases aligning to TRBD2. CDR3 length equals 14 residues. CDR1 is MNHNS, CDR2 SASEGT, per germline. The V segment lost 5 bases and the J segment 2 bases; nucleotides outside the gene matches: 4. The CDR3 DNA follows: TGTGCCAGCAGTCGCGGGGGATACACAGATACGCAGTATTTT. Translation gives CASSRGGYTDTQYF.

The chain recombines TRBV4-1 with TRBJ2-2; 7 bases match TRBD1. Germline CDR1 is MGHRA and CDR2 is YSYEKL. The ends lost 1 base at V and 5 bases at J; junction bases unmatched: 4. The length of the CDR3 is 15 residues. CDR3 sequence: CASSQGAGGTGELFF. CDR3 sequence (DNA): TGCGCCAGCAGCCAAGGGGCAGGGGGTACCGGGGAGCTGTTTTTT.

The genes are TRBV28 and TRBJ2-5; 9 nucleotides match TRBD1. The CDR3 contains 15 residues. Trimming took 5 bases from V and 2 from J; bases not matched to a gene: 6. CDR1 and CDR2 (germline): MDHEN, SYDVKM. The CDR3 reads CASSPRTGEQETQYF. DNA for the CDR3: TGTGCCAGCAGTCCAAGGACAGGGGAGCAAGAGACCCAGTACTTC.

This clone was counted only a few times. The chain joins TRBV4-2 to TRBJ2-3, with TRBD2 identical over 13 bases. V trimming: 0 bases; J trimming: 3 bases; junction bases outside the gene matches: 12. This CDR3 spans 20 amino acids. CDR1 is LGHNA and CDR2 is YNFKEQ in the germline V gene. The CDR3: CASSQEVLAGGRLATDTQYF. The CDR3 DNA is TGTGCCAGCAGCCAAGAAGTACTAGCGGGAGGGCGGTTGGCGACAGATACGCAGTATTTT.

The chain employs TRBV13 and TRBJ2-1, with TRBD2 matching 9 bases. J lost 9 bases, V lost 4 bases, and 19 bases had no gene match. The CDR3 is 18 amino acids. CDR1 is PRHDT, CDR2 FYEKMQ, per germline (reference sequence). The chain's CDR3 is CASSSPNSLAGRLSEQFF. CDR3 bases: TGTGCCAGCAGCTCACCCAACTCACTAGCGGGCCGTCTCTCTGAGCAGTTCTTC.

J is TRBJ2-5 and V is TRBV30; 7 nucleotides line up with TRBD2. CDR1 GTSNPN and CDR2 SVGIG come from the germline V gene (reference sequence). With V trimmed by 1 base and J by 7 bases, 15 bases remained unmatched. The CDR3 covers 16 residues. The CDR3 DNA is TGTGCCTGGAGTGCCTTAGTGACGGGGGGTTTTGGGACCCAGTACTTC. This gives the protein CAWSALVTGGFGTQYF.